These 22 T cell receptor beta chains were sequenced from one sample in a study of cytomegalovirus exposure and HLA in healthy donors. 13 Jbeta primers and 60 Vbeta primers were used for the PCR. The assay was immunoSEQ multiplex PCR, and TCRdb's table has in-frame clones only and misses some. The sample contains approximately 140,000 clones, roughly 80% of which appear only once. Sequencing used PBMCs. All receptors come from a woman aged 45-65 years in good health and CMV-seronegative.

CDR3 coding DNA: TGTGCCAGCAGCACCCTGCGCGTTTCGATAGTTGGCTACACCTTC. Amino acids: CASSTLRVSIVGYTF. The chain has TRBV7-9 and TRBJ1-2; unclear D gene. Deletions cut 5 bases from V and 7 bases from J, with 20 bases between. Looked up from germline, CDR1 is SEHNR and CDR2 is FQNEAQ (reference sequence). This CDR3 comprises 15 residues. Using reference TRBV7-9 and TRBJ1-2 for the parts outside the CDR3, the full variable domain is DTGVSQNPRHKITKRGQNVTFRCDPISEHNRLYWYRQTLGQGPEFLTYFQNEAQLEKSRLLSDRFSAERPKGSFSTLEIQRTEQGDSAMYLCASSTLRVSIVGYTFGSGTRLTVV.

The rearrangement uses TRBV28 and TRBJ2-3; 7 bases are shared with TRBD2. The CDR3 contains 15 residues. The J segment lost 5 bases and the V segment lost 10 bases, leaving 15 bases of the junction unmatched. CDR1 and CDR2 (germline): MDHEN, SYDVKM. The CDR3 loop is CATTRTGRGRDTQYF. CDR3 DNA sequence: TGTGCCACCACGAGGACGGGGCGCGGGAGAGATACGCAGTATTTT.

This chain uses TRBV2 with TRBJ2-7; D is ambiguous. In germline, CDR1 is SNHLY, CDR2 FYNNEI. V was pared by 7 bases and J by 2 bases, with 18 bases between. The CDR3 covers 15 residues. The CDR3 spells CASTTLKILTYEQYF. The CDR3 DNA sequence: TGTGCCAGCACCACGCTAAAGATACTAACCTACGAGCAGTACTTC. The full variable domain, in which reference TRBV2 and TRBJ2-7 provide the parts outside the CDR3, is EPEVTQTPSHQVTQMGQEVILRCVPISNHLYFYWYRQILGQKVEFLVSFYNNEISEKSEIFDDQFSVERPDGSNFTLKIRSTKLEDSAMYFCASTTLKILTYEQYFGPGTRLTVT.

This chain connects TRBV30 to TRBJ1-1; 7 nucleotides agree with TRBD1. Germline V gene lookup returns CDR1 GTSNPN and CDR2 SVGIG (reference sequence). This CDR3 is built from 17 residues. With 5 bases clipped from V and 0 bases from J, the junction kept 15 bases outside the gene matches. This CDR3 reads CAWLELWDSQLNTEAFF. Written as DNA, the CDR3 is TGTGCCTGGCTTGAACTTTGGGACAGCCAATTGAACACTGAAGCTTTCTTT.

V is TRBV4-1 and J is TRBJ1-5; no clear D. Germline loops: CDR1 MGHRA, CDR2 YSYEKL. V was cut by 1 base and J by 6 bases, with 7 bases left in between. This CDR3 contains 13 residues. The CDR3, as DNA: TGCGCCAGCAGCCAAGCGGGGTTTCAGCCCCAGCATTTT. As protein: CASSQAGFQPQHF.

The rearrangement joins TRBV29-1 to TRBJ1-1; 7 bases agree with TRBD1. This CDR3 comprises 13 residues. Germline V CDR1 and CDR2: SQVTM, ANQGSEA. Trimming at V came to 7 bases and at J to 1 base, leaving 6 bases not matched to a gene. In nucleotides, the CDR3 is TGCAGCGCTAGGGACAGAAGGAACACTGAAGCTTTCTTT. This sequence encodes CSARDRRNTEAFF.

In DNA, the CDR3 is TGTGCCAGCAGTTTCCCGGGGGAGAACTATGGCTACACCTTC. It codes for CASSFPGENYGYTF. The chain employs TRBV28 and TRBJ1-2; D perhaps matches TRBD1 (5 bases). The V and J ends lost 3 bases and 2 bases respectively, with 10 bases between them. This CDR3 has 14 residues. CDR1 MDHEN and CDR2 SYDVKM come from the germline V gene.

The chain uses TRBV7-9 and TRBJ1-1, with unresolved D. This CDR3 contains 15 residues. Trimming left V 2 bases short and J 1 base short, with 11 bases between. Germline V gene lookup returns CDR1 SEHNR and CDR2 FQNEAQ (reference sequence). CDR3 amino acids: CASSLSRGANTEAFF. The CDR3 DNA sequence: TGTGCCAGCAGCTTAAGCCGTGGAGCGAACACTGAAGCTTTCTTT.

The chain combines TRBV7-8 with TRBJ1-1; no firm D call. Trimming pared 5 bases from V and 1 base from J, leaving 8 bases between. The germline V gene has CDR1 SGHVS and CDR2 FQNEAQ. The CDR3 has 13 amino acids. The CDR3 sequence: CASSKYSNTEAFF. CDR3 DNA: TGTGCCAGCAGCAAATATTCGAACACTGAAGCTTTCTTT.

This rearrangement joins TRBV6-5 to TRBJ1-1; 7 nucleotides align to TRBD1. The CDR3 runs to 12 residues. CDR1 and CDR2 (germline): MNHEY, SVGAGI. The V gene end was trimmed by 8 bases and the J gene end by 7 bases; junction bases not matched to a gene: 7. The CDR3 nucleotides are TGTGCCAGCGGACGAACAGGGGTTGAAGCTTTCTTT. This sequence encodes CASGRTGVEAFF.

The chain has TRBV7-9 and TRBJ1-1; no clear D. This CDR3 is 12 amino acids long. V gave up 4 bases and J gave up 10 bases, with 13 bases separating them. CDR1 is SEHNR, CDR2 FQNEAQ, per germline (reference sequence). CDR3 residues: CASSSESSRAFF. CDR3 in DNA: TGTGCCAGCAGCTCCGAGTCCTCGAGAGCTTTCTTT.

This clone was recorded a few times. The chain has TRBV6-5 and TRBJ2-1, with TRBD2 identical over 8 bases. The CDR3 runs to 15 residues. Looked up from germline, CDR1 is MNHEY and CDR2 is SVGAGI. J lost 8 bases, V lost 8 bases, and 14 bases had no gene match. The CDR3 nucleotides are TGTGCCAGCTCGAAAGGGGCGGGGGGATCCCATGAGCAGTTCTTC. It translates to CASSKGAGGSHEQFF.

This clone has only a few counts. The rearrangement links TRBV5-1 to TRBJ2-4; TRBD2 matches 8 bases. V was pared by 4 bases and J by 5 bases, with 11 bases of the junction left unmatched. Germline V lookup: CDR1 SGHRS, CDR2 YFSETQ. The CDR3 extends over 16 amino acids. The CDR3 region has the DNA TGCGCCAGCAGCCGGGACCCCGGGGGGGCGGAAAACATTCAGTACTTC. Amino acid sequence: CASSRDPGGAENIQYF. The variable domain in full, with the rest retrieved from reference TRBV5-1 and TRBJ2-4, is KAGVTQTPRYLIKTRGQQVTLSCSPISGHRSVSWYQQTPGQGLQFLFEYFSETQRNKGNFPGRFSGRQFSNSRSEMNVSTLELGDSALYLCASSRDPGGAENIQYFGAGTRLSVL.

This sequence joins TRBV4-1 and TRBJ1-1; D perhaps matches TRBD1 (6 bases). Trimming removed 0 bases from V and 13 bases from J, with 18 bases in between. This CDR3 is 14 amino acids long. Germline CDR1 reads MGHRA; CDR2 reads YSYEKL. The CDR3 loop is CASSQDRLGRQVFF. The CDR3 DNA reads TGCGCCAGCAGCCAAGATAGGTTGGGGAGACAGGTTTTCTTT.

The rearrangement uses TRBV19 and TRBJ1-2, with D unclear. CDR3 length: 15 amino acids. Germline lookup yields CDR1 LNHDA and CDR2 SQIVND (reference sequence). Trimming took 3 bases from V and 4 from J, leaving 15 bases between them. The CDR3 region is CASSIERETTYGYTF. The CDR3 DNA reads as TGTGCCAGTAGTATTGAAAGGGAGACGACCTATGGCTACACCTTC.

This clone appeared a single time. The V and J genes are TRBV7-9 and TRBJ2-5; no firm D call. Looked up from germline, CDR1 is SEHNR and CDR2 is FQNEAQ (reference sequence). CDR3 length: 12 amino acids. V was shortened by 7 bases and J by 5 bases, with 11 bases between the two germline ends. This CDR3 is CASTDARETQYF. The CDR3 bases are TGTGCCAGCACCGATGCCCGGGAGACCCAGTACTTC.

V and J are TRBV19 and TRBJ1-3, with unresolved D. The CDR3 totals 12 residues. Trimming took 5 bases from V and 3 from J, leaving 5 bases between them. Germline values: CDR1 LNHDA, CDR2 SQIVND (reference sequence). This CDR3 is CASSFSGNTIYF. CDR3 nucleotide sequence: TGTGCCAGTAGTTTTAGTGGAAACACCATATATTTT.

This clone has a single count. The V gene is TRBV7-8, the J gene TRBJ2-7, with 8 bases aligning to TRBD2. In germline, CDR1 is SGHVS, CDR2 FQNEAQ. Trimming cost V 1 base and J 5 bases; bases outside gene matches: 7. The CDR3 is 15 residues long. The CDR3 loop is CASSLVNSGVDEQYF. The CDR3 DNA reads as TGTGCCAGCAGCTTAGTAAATAGCGGGGTCGACGAGCAGTACTTC.

The chain couples TRBV19 to TRBJ1-1; D gene unclear. Deletions cut 1 base from V and 7 bases from J, with 7 bases between. Germline assignment: CDR1 LNHDA and CDR2 SQIVND (reference sequence). The CDR3 spans 12 residues. This chain's CDR3 is CASSIGSGEAFF. Here the CDR3 DNA reads TGTGCCAGTAGTATAGGGTCAGGTGAAGCTTTCTTT.

The V and J genes are TRBV28 and TRBJ1-1, with TRBD1 matching over 8 bases. The V gene end was trimmed by 6 bases and the J gene end by 4 bases; junction bases not matched to a gene: 13. CDR1 and CDR2 from the germline V gene are MDHEN and SYDVKM. This CDR3 region has 16 residues. The CDR3 here is CASRWTGYDSATEAFF. CDR3 coding DNA: TGTGCCAGCAGGTGGACAGGGTATGATTCTGCCACTGAAGCTTTCTTT.

The chain employs TRBV30 and TRBJ1-2; 7 bases fit TRBD1. Per germline, CDR1 GTSNPN and CDR2 SVGIG (reference sequence). There are 15 residues in the CDR3. The V and J ends lost 0 bases and 3 bases, in that order; junction bases with no gene match: 7. CDR3 bases: TGTGCCTGGAGTGTACCCCCAGGGGGGTACTATGGCTACACCTTC. It encodes CAWSVPPGGYYGYTF.

This chain links TRBV9 with TRBJ1-5, with TRBD1 identical over 8 bases. The CDR3 is made up of 14 amino acids. V was pared by 4 bases and J by 5 bases, with 5 bases of the junction left unmatched. CDR1 is SGDLS, CDR2 YYNGEE, per germline. CDR3 sequence (DNA): TGTGCCAGCAGCTACGGACAGGGAGATCAGCCCCAGCATTTT. This gives the protein CASSYGQGDQPQHF.